The 9 T cell receptor beta chains given below trace back to one sample, sequenced in a study of cytotoxic CD8 clonotypes in ibrutinib-treated CLL. Sequencing used immunoSEQ multiplex PCR; TCRdb keeps in-frame clones, though not all of them. The data show about 310,000 clones, around four fifths seen once. The material was PBMCs, obtained before ibrutinib treatment. These receptors were collected from a human donor with chronic lymphocytic leukemia.

This rearrangement joins TRBV18 to TRBJ1-4, with D perhaps TRBD1 (5 bases). Germline loops: CDR1 KGHSH, CDR2 LQKENI. This CDR3 has 12 amino acids. Trimming pared 1 base from V and 8 bases from J, leaving 5 bases between. This chain's CDR3 is CASSPQGEKLFF. CDR3 DNA sequence: TGTGCCAGCTCACCACAGGGGGAAAAACTGTTTTTT.

A single count supports this clone. This chain connects TRBV27 to TRBJ1-3; no clear D. This CDR3 has 13 amino acids. From germline, CDR1 is MNHEY and CDR2 SMNVEV (reference sequence). With 3 bases removed from V and 8 bases from J, the gap between germline ends came to 11 bases. The chain's CDR3 is CASSFRESDTIYF. DNA for the CDR3: TGTGCCAGCAGTTTTAGAGAGTCGGACACCATATATTTT.

This rearrangement joins TRBV7-2 to TRBJ2-1, with D unresolved. The CDR3 contains 15 residues. The germline gives CDR1 SGHTA, CDR2 FQGNSA. Trimming took 5 bases from V and 14 from J, leaving 25 bases between them. In DNA, the CDR3 is TGTGCCAGCAGCCTCGCAACAAATAGACCTGAATTTGAGTTCTTC. Residues: CASSLATNRPEFEFF.

This chain uses TRBV4-3 with TRBJ2-1, with TRBD2 matching 7 bases. The V segment lost 4 bases and the J segment 4 bases; nucleotides outside the gene matches: 19. This CDR3 contains 19 residues. Germline CDR1 is LGHNA and CDR2 is YSLEER. CDR3 in amino acids: CASSRVPPRGLADYNEQFF. Here the CDR3 DNA reads TGCGCCAGCAGCCGTGTTCCCCCGCGTGGGCTAGCGGATTACAATGAGCAGTTCTTC.

The gene calls are TRBV5-1 and TRBJ1-1; the match to TRBD1 covers 10 bases. The CDR3 is 14 residues long. Germline V lookup: CDR1 SGHRS, CDR2 YFSETQ. Trimming removed 4 bases from V and 4 bases from J; junction bases left unmatched: 4. DNA of the CDR3: TGCGCCAGCAGCGACCGGGACAGGGGCACTGAAGCTTTCTTT. As protein: CASSDRDRGTEAFF.

CDR3 nucleotide sequence: TGTGCCAGCAGCCAAGAGTTAGCTTTAGGGGGGACCCAACCGGGGTTCTTC. Amino acids: CASSQELALGGTQPGFF. The chain uses TRBV14 and TRBJ2-1; tentatively, D is TRBD1 or TRBD2 (6 bases each). The germline V and J ends were trimmed by 0 bases and 15 bases, with 27 bases remaining between them. The CDR3 runs 17 residues. Germline assignment: CDR1 SGHDN and CDR2 FVKESK.

V gene TRBV4-3 combines with J gene TRBJ2-7; D is uncertain. CDR3 length equals 14 residues. Germline V gives CDR1 LGHNA, CDR2 YSLEER. V lost 1 base to trimming and J lost 6 bases, with 13 bases between them. The CDR3 region is CASSQGSASPEQYF. CDR3 bases: TGCGCCAGCAGCCAAGGGTCGGCGAGCCCCGAGCAGTACTTC.

The gene calls are TRBV27 and TRBJ1-2; possibly TRBD1 for D (5 bases). Deletions cut 4 bases from V and 10 bases from J, with 19 bases between. Germline CDR1 MNHEY, CDR2 SMNVEV (reference sequence). The CDR3 totals 14 residues. Written as DNA, the CDR3 is TGTGCCAGCAGTTCCCTCCGTGGGGGATTAGACTACACCTTC. Its translation is CASSSLRGGLDYTF.

The chain has TRBV20-1 and TRBJ2-1; 9 positions match TRBD2. From germline, CDR1 is DFQATT and CDR2 SNEGSKA (reference sequence). CDR3 length equals 11 residues. V lost 3 bases to trimming and J lost 15 bases; unmatched junction nucleotides: 6. This CDR3 is CSARSGRSRFF. CDR3 sequence (DNA): TGCAGTGCTAGGAGCGGGAGGTCTCGGTTCTTC.